A selection of T cell receptor beta chains follows, all from one sample in a study of T cells in Graves' hyperthyroidism and ophthalmopathy. TCRdb recomputed calls from the multiplex PCR reads with MiXCR, one row per CDR3 protein. The sample contains about 270,000 distinct CDR3 sequences, 22% of which appear only once. Material: blood. The source of these receptors is a man between 25 and 39 years old with Graves' ophthalmopathy. The CDR3 runs from the conserved cysteine through the conserved F or W. Fields, in order: clone size, J gene, V gene, D gene, CDR3 protein, CDR3 DNA. A D gene is named only where the DNA matches it firmly. Size values are once, few and many counts, or a class for expanded clones, and some rows have none.

>few|TRBJ1-5|TRBV3-1|TRBD1
CASSQRGQGGRQPQHF
TGTGCCAGCAGCCAACGGGGACAGGGAGGGCGACAGCCCCAGCATTTT
>-|TRBJ2-2|TRBV24-1|TRBD2
CATSDVGILAENTGELFF
TGTGCCACCAGTGATGTAGGGATTCTAGCGGAGAACACCGGGGAGCTGTTTTTT
>many|TRBJ2-4|TRBV2|-
CASSGDRVKNIQYF
TGTGCCAGCAGTGGGGATAGGGTCAAAAACATTCAGTACTTC
>few|TRBJ2-7|TRBV28|-
CASTRGGSYEQYF
TGTGCCAGCACTAGGGGGGGCTCTTACGAGCAGTACTTC
>once|TRBJ2-3|TRBV6-5|-
CASSSGRLLDTQYF
TGTGCCAGCAGTTCCGGACGCCTTTTGGATACGCAGTATTTT
>-|TRBJ2-1|TRBV6-2/TRBV6-3|-
CASRVPGLADNEQFF
TGTGCCAGCAGGGTTCCGGGACTCGCAGACAATGAGCAGTTCTTC
>-|TRBJ2-7|TRBV9|TRBD1
CASSSNTNPRDRTYEQYF
TGTGCCAGCAGCTCAAATACAAATCCACGGGACAGAACCTACGAGCAGTACTTC
>-|TRBJ2-4|TRBV7-2|-
CASSSGTGNIQYF
TGTGCCAGCAGCTCCGGGACGGGGAACATTCAGTACTTC
>-|TRBJ2-7|TRBV9|TRBD1
CASSGSRQGVNEQYF
TGTGCCAGCAGCGGTTCCAGACAGGGAGTCAACGAGCAGTACTTC
>-|TRBJ2-2|TRBV7-9|TRBD2
CASSRTSGNGTGELFF
TGTGCCAGCAGCCGGACTAGCGGGAATGGCACCGGGGAGCTGTTTTTT
>few|TRBJ2-2|TRBV6-6|-
CASSYSMSRANTGELFF
TGTGCCAGCAGTTACTCGATGTCCAGAGCGAACACCGGGGAGCTGTTTTTT
>-|TRBJ2-1|TRBV11-2|TRBD2
CASSPRLAGVTSYNEQFF
TGTGCCAGCAGCCCGCGACTAGCGGGAGTCACCTCCTACAATGAGCAGTTCTTC
>many|TRBJ1-5|TRBV18|TRBD1
CASSSGQGRQPQHF
TGTGCCAGCTCTTCCGGACAGGGTAGGCAGCCCCAGCATTTT
>many|TRBJ2-5|TRBV2|-
CASSAGGRRGETQYF
TGTGCCAGCAGTGCGGGGGGGCGCAGGGGGGAGACCCAGTACTTC
>-|TRBJ2-7|TRBV19|TRBD2
CASSIVAGLRNEQYF
TGTGCCAGTAGTATAGTAGCGGGACTCAGGAACGAGCAGTACTTC
>many|TRBJ2-2|TRBV7-2|-
CASSLQGRGFFGGELFF
TGTGCCAGCAGCTTACAGGGCAGAGGATTCTTCGGCGGGGAGCTGTTTTTT
>-|TRBJ1-4|TRBV29-1|-
CSVDQGGEKLFF
TGCAGCGTTGATCAGGGTGGTGAAAAACTGTTTTTT
>-|TRBJ2-1|TRBV28|-
CASSSSVAANEQFF
TGTGCCAGCAGTTCCTCGGTTGCGGCCAATGAGCAGTTCTTC
>-|TRBJ1-2|TRBV27|-
CASRRTAVNYGYTF
TGTGCCAGCAGGCGGACAGCCGTCAACTATGGCTACACCTTC
>-|TRBJ1-6|TRBV20-1|TRBD1
CSAPNLGQGNSPLHF
TGCAGTGCTCCGAATCTGGGACAGGGGAATTCACCCCTCCACTTT
>few|TRBJ2-2|TRBV5-1|TRBD1
CASSLWTGLTGELFF
TGCGCCAGCAGCTTGTGGACAGGGTTAACCGGGGAGCTGTTTTTT
>-|TRBJ1-1|TRBV27|-
CASSQGGLVSEAFF
TGTGCCAGCTCCCAAGGGGGGCTAGTATCTGAAGCTTTCTTT
>few|TRBJ1-5|TRBV7-2|-
CASSPFAGFSNQPQHF
TGTGCCAGCAGCCCCTTCGCGGGTTTCAGCAATCAGCCCCAGCATTTT
>few|TRBJ2-5|TRBV18|TRBD1
CASSTSGQGEYF
TGTGCCAGCTCAACATCGGGACAGGGGGAGTACTTC
>many|TRBJ2-5|TRBV3-1|TRBD1
CASSQDPTGGEKTQYF
TGTGCCAGCAGCCAAGATCCGACAGGGGGCGAGAAGACCCAGTACTTC
>few|TRBJ2-4|TRBV4-1|-
CASSQAYYLKNIQYF
TGCGCCAGCAGCCAAGCGTACTATCTCAAAAACATTCAGTACTTC
>many|TRBJ2-1|TRBV11-2|TRBD2
CASSPSRWLAGGNEQFF
TGTGCCAGCAGCCCCTCACGGTGGCTAGCGGGGGGTAATGAGCAGTTCTTC
>many|TRBJ1-1|TRBV3-1|-
CASSSTRQRMNTEAFF
TGTGCCAGCAGCTCCACCCGACAGAGAATGAACACTGAAGCTTTCTTT
>-|TRBJ2-1|TRBV11-3|-
CASSQEGDNNEQFF
TGTGCCAGCAGCCAAGAGGGTGACAACAATGAGCAGTTCTTC
>-|TRBJ2-4|TRBV29-1|-
CSVPSLAKNIQYF
TGCAGCGTCCCCAGCTTAGCCAAAAACATTCAGTACTTC
>-|TRBJ1-2|TRBV7-2|TRBD1
CASSLASDELTGNGYTF
TGTGCCAGCAGCTTAGCCTCGGACGAATTGACAGGGAATGGCTACACCTTC
>many|TRBJ2-1|TRBV14|-
CASSQDLYNEQFF
TGTGCCAGCAGCCAAGATCTCTACAATGAGCAGTTCTTC